This entry is about one T cell receptor beta chain. This clone was seen just once. No antigen is known for it. Within one base of it there is no much larger clone, and no base qualities were kept. The cohort was made up of 500 to 800 healthy bone marrow donors. At the time of sampling, all cohort members were nominally healthy, though unrecorded immune exposures were likely present. The donor tested CMV seronegative, placing the donor among the roughly 350 seronegative members of the cohort. A peripheral blood sample was collected from each donor, and TCR beta sequencing was performed on peripheral blood mononuclear cells. Genomic DNA extraction from the blood cell samples was performed with the Qiagen DNeasy Blood Extraction Kit. The receptor library was made with the immunoSEQ multiplex PCR assay. For the multiplex PCR, a mixture combining 60 forward primers for TCR Vbeta segments and 13 reverse primers for TCR Jbeta segments was used. Amplification of the CDR3 region of rearranged TCR beta genes was performed with a multiplex PCR assay on genomic DNA. The Illumina HiSeq System was used to sequence the amplified TCR beta libraries as 87-base-pair reads. Turning to the authors' computational methods: A later analysis counted approximately 84 million unique TCR beta chains across the 640 or so repertoires, and some 11 million of these chains were shared by at least two donors. Raw reads were error-corrected and collapsed into unique sequences with a nearest-neighbor algorithm that merged closely related sequences to remove PCR and sequencing errors. CDR3 sequences were aligned to IMGT reference sequences to assign V, D and J gene segments. For a sequence to be retained, a match of at least six nucleotides was required to both a V gene segment and a J gene segment. Rearrangements were called productive when the CDR3 lacked stop codons and stayed in frame with V and J; all others were non-productive. Following IMGT convention, CDR3 was defined as the stretch from the second conserved V-encoded cysteine up to the conserved J-encoded phenylalanine. The earlier analysis of around 640 of the donors excluded sequences that lacked an unambiguous match to a single V gene segment. In an earlier analysis of 587 of the donors, V segments were called functional above 56.7% productive rearrangements and were called segregating when the between-donor standard deviation exceeded 5%. A statistical classification framework was built for diagnosing cytomegalovirus status from the catalog of TCR beta chain sequences. In a later analysis, TCR nucleotide sequences were compared against IMGT/GENE-DB human TR gene sequences so that V and J genes could be assigned. The TCRdist pipeline was used in a later analysis to assign CDR3 sequences and most-parsimonious VDJ recombination scenarios. A later analysis defined each TCR beta chain by its CDR3 amino acid sequence plus V-gene family, and excluded reads lacking a unique V-gene family. As a way to deal with suspected cross-contamination and a sequencing artifact, a later analysis dropped more than 500 nucleotide sequences that were highly shared and had low generation probability. For each public chain, a later analysis derived a clonal expansion index from normalized ranks of inferred template counts within each repertoire. A later analysis computed generation probabilities with a VDJ recombination model fitted to out-of-frame rearrangements, and checked the results against IGoR. In a later analysis, TCR-TCR, TCR-HLA and TCR-CMV co-occurrence was scored with hypergeometric tests, and a repertoire-size bias correction was applied to TCR pairs. To estimate false discovery rates, a later analysis permuted the HLA or CMV assignments 20 times. In a later analysis, co-occurring TCRs were grouped using DBSCAN, and TCRdist sequence similarity was added for clustering within HLA-allele-positive subsets. Co-occurrence clustering excluded repertoires with fewer than 30,000 or more than 120,000 public chains, plus five with anomalous nucleotide sharing. Drawn from immuneACCESS, this table holds only the in-frame rearrangements with V and J called that TCRdb kept. Clones are partly lost; checked studies trace under half to an unresolved V gene and leave the rest unexplained. V and J calls and clone size are given by that table; D and trimming were obtained from the DNA. The sample table holds over 65,000 clones, of which around 77% were seen once. The ten biggest clones cover about 3.1% of the sample.

The record originates from a study of cytomegalovirus exposure and HLA in healthy donors (dated by TCRdb to about 2017). Study-level background: An earlier analysis of about 530 of the donors reported over 250 Gb of sequence data and roughly 120 million unique TCR beta sequences obtained from some 170 million T cells. A later analysis re-analyzed previously published TCR beta repertoires from 550 to 700 donors and added high-resolution HLA genotyping to study TCR occurrence patterns. Using immunosequencing, the study profiled T cell repertoires from about 610 subjects and related those repertoires to cytomegalovirus serostatus. A separate validation cohort of roughly 130 different subjects was used in addition to the roughly 640-subject first cohort. Of the roughly 420 genotyped donors, 81% were placed in the genetic ancestry cluster associated with self-reported Caucasian donors. All discovery cohort repertoires had been generated using a single sequencing platform. The study was designed to test whether signatures of past pathogen exposure could be identified by cataloging public T cell receptors. The later analysis used no new phenotypic data to find candidate immune exposures, relying instead on TCR beta sequences and their occurrence across donors. On average, approximately 250,000 unique TCR beta nucleotide sequences were sequenced per donor among roughly 430 genotyped donors of the cohort, with roughly 20% of those sequences being non-productive. In a later genetic analysis, genome-wide SNP genotypes for about 65% of the roughly 700 donors were used, and that subset was treated as a discovery cohort. Four to six DR-DQ haplotypes were handled as single units for association and clustering, since linkage in the cohort was strong. High-throughput TCR immunosequencing, statistical association of individual TCRs with disease status, and machine learning were combined to predict cytomegalovirus infection status. Class I and class II HLA loci were covered by the typing at four-digit resolution. An early release that covered about 640 HLA-typed donors contained approximately 300 gigabases of sequencing data and around 85 million unique TCR sequences. An earlier analysis of 500 to 650 of the donors applied high-throughput TCR beta sequencing to assess whether each TCR beta V gene segment acted as functional or pseudogenic. Donor age, sex, ethnicity and CMV serostatus were compiled together with the repertoire data. Typing coverage varied by locus: about 629-630 donors for A, B, C, DRB1 and DQB1; 500 to 550 for DQA1; 606 for DPA1; about 450 for DPB1. Paper-wide results and their limitations: Correlated functional status among segregating V segments might be attributable to linkage disequilibrium, but an unknown experimental factor could not be ruled out. In a later analysis, several top co-occurrence clusters were reported to appear linked to parvovirus B19, influenza, CMV and Epstein-Barr virus. The authors suggested that the approach could potentially be extended to other disease states and immunological phenotypes. A cluster of highly shared sequence variants was judged likely to be a technical artifact of the sequencing pipeline. In vitro tests confirmed that a few of the cytomegalovirus-associated TCR beta chains recognize cytomegalovirus antigens. The presence/absence analyses assumed that sequencing depth was roughly uniform across donors, and that assumption may not be true. Strong co-occurrence of HLA alleles, especially DR and DQ, made assigning TCR associations to individual alleles difficult. A later analysis found that TCR association rates varied across HLA loci, with DRB1 alleles showing the most associated TCRs and HLA-C alleles the fewest. The study gave a list of under 200 TCR beta chains associated with cytomegalovirus. Most TCR sequences were observed very rarely across donors, whereas some public TCRs were present in many individuals. Broadly in line with IMGT annotations, most TCR beta V segments showed up in productive rearrangements about 87% or about 30% of the time in an earlier analysis of roughly 590 of the donors. In a later genetic analysis, fewer N-insertions in productive TCRs were reported among donors in an Asian-associated ancestry cluster than the roughly 640-donor mean. A later genetic analysis associated a missense DCLRE1C variant with V-gene and J-gene trimming of TCR beta chains, and an independent cohort replicated the association. A further reported finding was that TCR beta sequences accurately predicted the HLA-A and HLA-B alleles for most subjects in the first cohort. The cohort was sequenced for TCR beta chains only, and without alpha or paired-chain data the features that could be detected were limited. The earlier analysis of a few hundred of the donors excluded 15 to 20 rarely observed V segments, including chromosome 9 orphons, because counts were too low. Because some donors lacked HLA typing at each locus, the association tests relied only on the typed subset. The classifier was reported to diagnose cytomegalovirus status with high specificity and sensitivity in both the original cohort and the validation cohort. For the cohort, immune exposure information was limited to CMV serostatus. In a later analysis, some 18,000 TCR beta sequences were associated with specific HLA alleles at a false discovery rate of 0.05. A later analysis found that HLA-associated TCR beta chains were more clonally expanded and had lower generation probabilities than equally common non-associated chains. Most CMV-associated TCR beta chains appeared to be HLA-restricted in a later analysis, and the HLA associations seemed to be driven largely by CMV exposure.

Sequences were obtained from PBMCs. The source is a man aged 50 or older in good health and CMV-seronegative.

At the DNA level, the sequence is TGCGCCAGCAGCCACCCCGGACAGGGGAGCACTGAAGCTTTCTTT. Its product reads: CASSHPGQGSTEAFF. The chain employs TRBV4-3 and TRBJ1-1, with 9 bases in between that match TRBD1. The CDR3 goes from the cysteine to the phenylalanine over 15 residues. Only CDR3 DNA is held: 45 bases, read in frame from base 1. After removal of 3 bases from V and 4 bases from J, the junction retains 6 bases not matched to a gene. The germline V gene gives CDR1 as LGHNA and CDR2 as YSLEER.